These T cell receptor beta chains were read from a single sample in a study of beta chain features in type 1 diabetes. The protocol was immunoSEQ multiplex PCR, while the TCRdb copy is restricted to in-frame clones and leaves out a portion. The top ten hold 0.35% to 0.45% of the sample, which has 80,000 to 90,000 clones, roughly a third seen once. Sequenced sample: stem cell memory CD4+ T cells from blood. Receptors originate from a woman under 30 in good health. The conserved cysteine and the conserved F or W are not part of the CDR3 here. Each record gives: V gene, J gene, CDR3 protein.

V gene: TRBV18
J gene: TRBJ2-5
CDR3 protein: ASSPGSQETQY

V gene: TRBV10-3
J gene: TRBJ2-7
CDR3 protein: ATRDSYSYEQY

V gene: TRBV6-5
J gene: TRBJ2-1
CDR3 protein: ASQRGTYNEQF

V gene: TRBV18
J gene: TRBJ1-4
CDR3 protein: ASSPREGGEKLF

V gene: TRBV6-5
J gene: TRBJ2-5
CDR3 protein: ASADREETQY

V gene: TRBV7-9
J gene: TRBJ2-2
CDR3 protein: ASSLSSGNTGELF

V gene: TRBV18
J gene: TRBJ2-2
CDR3 protein: ASSAGENTGELF

V gene: TRBV6-5
J gene: TRBJ1-5
CDR3 protein: ASSSARGQPQH

V gene: TRBV5-1
J gene: TRBJ2-1
CDR3 protein: ASNLGQGALNEQF

V gene: TRBV4-2
J gene: TRBJ2-1
CDR3 protein: ASSQVEVGGYNEQF

V gene: TRBV5-6
J gene: TRBJ1-5
CDR3 protein: ASSPGQGSSQPQH

V gene: TRBV7-6
J gene: TRBJ2-2
CDR3 protein: ASSSAQGNGAGELF

V gene: TRBV4-1
J gene: TRBJ2-6
CDR3 protein: ASRPSGTSGANVLT

V gene: TRBV5-6
J gene: TRBJ1-2
CDR3 protein: ASSPWTGSGYT

V gene: TRBV19
J gene: TRBJ2-4
CDR3 protein: ASGLGQQNIQY

V gene: TRBV7-9
J gene: TRBJ2-7
CDR3 protein: ASSLLAGGYEQY

V gene: TRBV11-2
J gene: TRBJ1-4
CDR3 protein: ASSFSGQNEKLF

V gene: TRBV5-1
J gene: TRBJ1-2
CDR3 protein: ASSLATDRGYGYT

V gene: TRBV7-8
J gene: TRBJ2-2
CDR3 protein: ASTAQGTGELF

V gene: TRBV12-5
J gene: TRBJ2-3
CDR3 protein: ASAPGQGRDTQY

V gene: TRBV4-1
J gene: TRBJ2-7
CDR3 protein: ASSQDRVAHEQY

V gene: TRBV5-6
J gene: TRBJ2-2
CDR3 protein: ASIPGLGSTGELF

V gene: TRBV5-6
J gene: TRBJ2-3
CDR3 protein: ASRDYPTDTQY

V gene: TRBV6-6
J gene: TRBJ2-1
CDR3 protein: ASSYAGRDNEQF

V gene: TRBV4-1
J gene: TRBJ1-5
CDR3 protein: ASSQWDSYNQPQH

V gene: TRBV5-1
J gene: TRBJ2-5
CDR3 protein: ASRSTGQSQETQY

V gene: TRBV6-5
J gene: TRBJ1-5
CDR3 protein: ASSYEGNQPQH

V gene: TRBV18
J gene: TRBJ2-5
CDR3 protein: ASSRTREGETQY

V gene: TRBV5-1
J gene: TRBJ2-1
CDR3 protein: ASSLTGGGLNNEQF

V gene: TRBV15
J gene: TRBJ2-7
CDR3 protein: ATSRARGAYEQY